This T cell receptor (beta chain) derives from a study of blood T cell repertoires in COVID-19. Turning to the study itself: Samples came from the United States, Italy and Spain, spanning acute and convalescent COVID-19. Nucleic acid was either cDNA or gDNA, and it came from T cells, B-cell-depleted T cells, or PBMCs.

As handled by the study authors: Quantification of nucleated cells was approximated via reference gene primer amplification. The data were produced by immunoSEQ multiplex PCR, yet TCRdb's version contains in-frame clones alone and is incomplete. D and trimming come from the DNA, and the V and J calls and clone size come from that table. Among 45,000 to 65,000 clones listed, roughly nine tenths were seen once. Germline loops: CDR1 MGHRA, CDR2 YSYEKL. V shed 0 bases, J shed 8 bases, and the junction held 11 bases outside the gene matches. This CDR3 has 17 amino acids. This chain links TRBV4-1 with TRBJ2-1; 9 nucleotides line up with TRBD2. Material: peripheral blood. This clonotype originated in a man aged 55 to 70 with active COVID-19. The DNA for the CDR3 is TGCGCCAGCAGCCAAGAGGCGGGACTAGCCTTCCATCATGAGCAGTTCTTC. This translates into CASSQEAGLAFHHEQFF.